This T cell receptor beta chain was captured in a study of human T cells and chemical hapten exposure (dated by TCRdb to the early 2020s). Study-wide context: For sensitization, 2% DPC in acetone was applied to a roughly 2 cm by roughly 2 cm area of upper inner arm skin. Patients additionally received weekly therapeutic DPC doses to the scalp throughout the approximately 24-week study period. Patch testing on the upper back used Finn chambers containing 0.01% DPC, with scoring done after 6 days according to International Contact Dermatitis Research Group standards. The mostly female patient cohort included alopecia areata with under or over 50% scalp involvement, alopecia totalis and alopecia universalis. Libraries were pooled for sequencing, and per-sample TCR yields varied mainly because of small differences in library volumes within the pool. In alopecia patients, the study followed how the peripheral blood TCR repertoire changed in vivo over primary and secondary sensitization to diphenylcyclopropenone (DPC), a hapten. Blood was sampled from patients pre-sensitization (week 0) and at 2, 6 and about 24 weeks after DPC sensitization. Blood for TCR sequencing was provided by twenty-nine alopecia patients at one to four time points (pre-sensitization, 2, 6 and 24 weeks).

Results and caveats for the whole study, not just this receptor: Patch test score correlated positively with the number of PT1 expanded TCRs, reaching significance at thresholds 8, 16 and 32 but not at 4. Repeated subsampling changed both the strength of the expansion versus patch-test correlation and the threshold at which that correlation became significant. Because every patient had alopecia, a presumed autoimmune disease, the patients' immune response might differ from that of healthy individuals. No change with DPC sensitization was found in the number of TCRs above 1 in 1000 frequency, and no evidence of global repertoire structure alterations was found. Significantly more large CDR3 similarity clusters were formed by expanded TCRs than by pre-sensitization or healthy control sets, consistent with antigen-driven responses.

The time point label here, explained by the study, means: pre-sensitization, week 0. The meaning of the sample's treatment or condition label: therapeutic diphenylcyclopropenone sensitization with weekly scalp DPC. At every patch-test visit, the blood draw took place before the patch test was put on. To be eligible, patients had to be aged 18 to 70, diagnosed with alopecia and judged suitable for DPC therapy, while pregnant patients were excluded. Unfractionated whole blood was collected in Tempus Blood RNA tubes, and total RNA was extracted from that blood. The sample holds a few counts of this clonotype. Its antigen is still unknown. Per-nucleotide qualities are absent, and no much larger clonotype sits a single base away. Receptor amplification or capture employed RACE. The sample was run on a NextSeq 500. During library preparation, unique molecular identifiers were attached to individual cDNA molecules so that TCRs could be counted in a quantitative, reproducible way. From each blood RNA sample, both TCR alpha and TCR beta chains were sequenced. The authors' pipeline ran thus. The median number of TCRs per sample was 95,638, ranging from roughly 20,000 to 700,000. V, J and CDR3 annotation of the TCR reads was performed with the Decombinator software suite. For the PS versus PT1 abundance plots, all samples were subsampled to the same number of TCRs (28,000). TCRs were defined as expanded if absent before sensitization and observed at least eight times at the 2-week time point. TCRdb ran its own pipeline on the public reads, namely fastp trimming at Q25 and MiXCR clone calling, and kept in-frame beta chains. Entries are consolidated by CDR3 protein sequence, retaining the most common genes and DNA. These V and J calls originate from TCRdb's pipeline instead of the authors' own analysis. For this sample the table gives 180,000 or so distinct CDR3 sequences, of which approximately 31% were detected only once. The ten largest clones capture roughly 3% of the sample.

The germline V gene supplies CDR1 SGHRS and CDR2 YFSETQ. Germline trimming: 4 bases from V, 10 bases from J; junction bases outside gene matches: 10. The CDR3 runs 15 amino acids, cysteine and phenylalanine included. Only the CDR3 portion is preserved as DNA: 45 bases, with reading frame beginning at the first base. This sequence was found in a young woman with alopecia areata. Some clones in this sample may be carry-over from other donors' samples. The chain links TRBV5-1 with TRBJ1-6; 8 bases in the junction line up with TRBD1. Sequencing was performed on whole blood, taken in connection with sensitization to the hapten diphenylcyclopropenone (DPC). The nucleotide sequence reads TGCGCCAGCAGCACAAACAGGGGGTTGTACTCACCCCTCCACTTT. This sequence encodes CASSTNRGLYSPLHF.